The T cell receptor (beta chain) under discussion was sequenced for a study of long-term antiretroviral therapy in people with HIV. General observations from the study: Post-ART diversity increased but stayed below transplant donor controls. Within the repertoire, clones expanded before ART were dominant at all time points.

This clone was counted once. Its antigen is currently unknown. From each donor, at least one pre-ART PBMC sample and at least two post-ART PBMC samples were obtained. Version v3.0 of the immunoSEQ assay was performed at survey level. The data were produced by immunoSEQ multiplex PCR, yet TCRdb's version contains in-frame clones alone and is incomplete. The sample has 20,000 to 25,000 clones, approximately 76% seen once. The V end lost 6 bases, the J end lost 0 bases, and 14 bases lay between the germline ends. Germline CDR1 is MDHEN and CDR2 is SYDVKM. The CDR3 runs 16 residues. The sample here was unsorted PBMCs, taken less than 1.8 years before starting antiretroviral therapy. The receptor comes from a woman aged 40 to 50 with HIV. The chain links TRBV28 to TRBJ1-4, with a tentative D call TRBD1 (5 bases). The CDR3 reads CASSLGTATTNEKLFF. CDR3 sequence (DNA): TGTGCCAGCAGCCTGGGGACTGCCACAACTAATGAAAAACTGTTTTTT.